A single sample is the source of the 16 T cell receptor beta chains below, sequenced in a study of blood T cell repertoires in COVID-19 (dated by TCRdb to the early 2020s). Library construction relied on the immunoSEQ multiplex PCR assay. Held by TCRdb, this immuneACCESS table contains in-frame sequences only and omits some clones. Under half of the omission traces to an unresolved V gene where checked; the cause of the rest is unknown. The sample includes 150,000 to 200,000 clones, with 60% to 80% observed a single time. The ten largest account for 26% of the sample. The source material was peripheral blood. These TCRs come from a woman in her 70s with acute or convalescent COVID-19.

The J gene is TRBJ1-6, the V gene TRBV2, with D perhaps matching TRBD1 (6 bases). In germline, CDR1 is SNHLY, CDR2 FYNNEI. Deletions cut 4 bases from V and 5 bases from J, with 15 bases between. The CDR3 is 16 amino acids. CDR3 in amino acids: CASSVPWGQNNSPLHF. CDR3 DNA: TGTGCCAGCAGTGTCCCGTGGGGGCAGAATAATTCACCCCTCCACTTT.

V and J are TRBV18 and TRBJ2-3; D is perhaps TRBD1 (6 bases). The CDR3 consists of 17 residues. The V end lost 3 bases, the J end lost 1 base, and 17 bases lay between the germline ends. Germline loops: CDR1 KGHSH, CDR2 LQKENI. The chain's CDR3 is CASSPENYRAGTDTQYF. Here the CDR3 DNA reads TGTGCCAGCTCACCGGAGAACTACAGGGCAGGCACAGATACGCAGTATTTT.

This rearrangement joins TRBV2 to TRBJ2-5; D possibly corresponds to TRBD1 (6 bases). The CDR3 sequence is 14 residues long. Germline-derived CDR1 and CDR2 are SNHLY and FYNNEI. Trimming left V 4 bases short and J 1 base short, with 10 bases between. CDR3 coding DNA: TGTGCCAGCAGTGTACAGGGAGTCCAAGAGACCCAGTACTTC. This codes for CASSVQGVQETQYF.

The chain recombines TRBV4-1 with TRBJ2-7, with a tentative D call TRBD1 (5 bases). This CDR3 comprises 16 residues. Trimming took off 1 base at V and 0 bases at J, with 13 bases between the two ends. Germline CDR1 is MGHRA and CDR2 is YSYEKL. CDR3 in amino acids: CASSQGGSPFSYEQYF. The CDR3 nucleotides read TGCGCCAGCAGCCAAGGGGGCAGCCCCTTCTCCTACGAGCAGTACTTC.

DNA of the CDR3: TGTGCCAGTCGGGACAGGGGAAGTTCACCCCTCCACTTT. It specifies CASRDRGSSPLHF. This chain links TRBV19 with TRBJ1-6; 10 bases match TRBD1. Germline CDR1 LNHDA, CDR2 SQIVND (reference sequence). J gave up 9 bases and V 8 bases, and 4 bases lay outside the gene matches. This CDR3 spans 13 amino acids.

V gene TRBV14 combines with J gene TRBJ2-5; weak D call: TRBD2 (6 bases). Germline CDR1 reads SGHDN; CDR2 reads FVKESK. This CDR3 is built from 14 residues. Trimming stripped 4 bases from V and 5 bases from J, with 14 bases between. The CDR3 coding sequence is TGTGCCAGCAGCCGGGACTCACAGTGGGAGACCCAGTACTTC. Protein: CASSRDSQWETQYF.

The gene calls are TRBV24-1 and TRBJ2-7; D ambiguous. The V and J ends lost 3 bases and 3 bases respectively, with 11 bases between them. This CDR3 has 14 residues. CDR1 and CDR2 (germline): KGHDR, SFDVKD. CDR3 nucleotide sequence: TGTGCCACCAGTGATCACGCGGCTAGCTACGAGCAGTACTTC. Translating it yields CATSDHAASYEQYF.

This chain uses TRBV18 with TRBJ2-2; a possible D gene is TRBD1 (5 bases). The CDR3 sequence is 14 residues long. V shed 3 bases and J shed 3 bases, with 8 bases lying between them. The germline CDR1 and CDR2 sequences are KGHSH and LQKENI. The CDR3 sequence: CASSPVRDTGELFF. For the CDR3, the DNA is TGTGCCAGCTCACCGGTCAGGGACACCGGGGAGCTGTTTTTT. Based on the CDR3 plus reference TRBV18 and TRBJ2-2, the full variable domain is NAGVMQNPRHLVRRRGQEARLRCSPMKGHSHVYWYRQLPEEGLKFMVYLQKENIIDESGMPKERFSAEFPKEGPSILRIQQVVRGDSAAYFCASSPVRDTGELFFGEGSRLTVL.

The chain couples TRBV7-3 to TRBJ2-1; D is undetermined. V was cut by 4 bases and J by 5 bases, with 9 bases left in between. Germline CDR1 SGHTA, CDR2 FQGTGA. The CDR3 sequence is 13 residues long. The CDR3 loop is CASSWQNNNEQFF. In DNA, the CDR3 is TGTGCCAGCAGCTGGCAGAATAACAATGAGCAGTTCTTC.

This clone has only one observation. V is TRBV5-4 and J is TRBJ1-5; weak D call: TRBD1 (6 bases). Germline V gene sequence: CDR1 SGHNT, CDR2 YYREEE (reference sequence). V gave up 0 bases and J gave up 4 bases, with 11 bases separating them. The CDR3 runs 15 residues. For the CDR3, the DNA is TGTGCCAGCAGCTTGGGTACAGGGCCTAATCAGCCCCAGCATTTT. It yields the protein CASSLGTGPNQPQHF.

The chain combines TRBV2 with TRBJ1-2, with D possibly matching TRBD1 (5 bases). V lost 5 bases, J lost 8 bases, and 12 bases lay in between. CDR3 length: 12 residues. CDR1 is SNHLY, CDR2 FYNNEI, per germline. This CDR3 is CASSRQGVGYTF. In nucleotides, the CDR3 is TGTGCCAGCAGTCGGCAGGGTGTGGGCTACACCTTC. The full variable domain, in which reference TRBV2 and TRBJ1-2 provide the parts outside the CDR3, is EPEVTQTPSHQVTQMGQEVILRCVPISNHLYFYWYRQILGQKVEFLVSFYNNEISEKSEIFDDQFSVERPDGSNFTLKIRSTKLEDSAMYFCASSRQGVGYTFGSGTRLTVV.

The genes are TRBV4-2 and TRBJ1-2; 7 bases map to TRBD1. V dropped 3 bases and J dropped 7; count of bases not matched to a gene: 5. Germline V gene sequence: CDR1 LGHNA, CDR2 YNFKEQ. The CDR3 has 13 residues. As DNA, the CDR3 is TGTGCCAGCAGCCAGGACCACAGGGGTGGCTACACCTTC. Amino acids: CASSQDHRGGYTF.

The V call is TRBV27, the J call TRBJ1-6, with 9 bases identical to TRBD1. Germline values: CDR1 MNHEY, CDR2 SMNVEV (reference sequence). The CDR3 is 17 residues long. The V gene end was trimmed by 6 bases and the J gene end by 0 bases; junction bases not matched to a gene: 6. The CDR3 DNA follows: TGTGCCAGCAGCCGAGGACAGGGGAGCTCCTATAATTCACCCCTCCACTTT. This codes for CASSRGQGSSYNSPLHF.

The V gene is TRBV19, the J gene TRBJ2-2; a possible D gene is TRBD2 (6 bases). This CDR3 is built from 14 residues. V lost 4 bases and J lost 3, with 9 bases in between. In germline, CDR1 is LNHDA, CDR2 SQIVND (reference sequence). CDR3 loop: CASSTGLDTGELFF. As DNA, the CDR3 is TGTGCCAGTAGTACGGGACTGGACACCGGGGAGCTGTTTTTT.

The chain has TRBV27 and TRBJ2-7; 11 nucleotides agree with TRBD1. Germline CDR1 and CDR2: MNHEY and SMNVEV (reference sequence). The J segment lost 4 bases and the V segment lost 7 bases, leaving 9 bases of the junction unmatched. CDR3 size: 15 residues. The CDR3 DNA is TGTGCCAGCACCTCGGACAGGGGGCGCTGGTACGAGCAGTACTTC. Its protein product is CASTSDRGRWYEQYF.

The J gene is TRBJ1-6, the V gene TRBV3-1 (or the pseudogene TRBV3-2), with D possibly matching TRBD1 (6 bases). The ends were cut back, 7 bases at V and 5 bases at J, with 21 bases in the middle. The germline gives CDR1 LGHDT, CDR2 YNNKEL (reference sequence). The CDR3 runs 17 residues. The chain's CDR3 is CASTSQGMGADNSPLHF. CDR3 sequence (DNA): TGTGCCAGCACCTCACAGGGTATGGGGGCGGATAATTCACCCCTCCACTTT.